Below are 27 T cell receptor beta chains sequenced from a single sample in a study of shared clonotypes between healthy human individuals. TCRdb keeps only in-frame clones here, not all; method: immunoSEQ multiplex PCR. This table holds 850,000 to 1,100,000 clones, 70% to 80% found once. The sequenced sample consisted of memory CD4+ T cells from PBMCs. The subset was: CD45RA-negative fraction. The origin of the receptors is a man aged 18 to 30 in good health. Some clones in this sample may be carry-over from other donors' samples.

The V gene is TRBV7-7, the J gene TRBJ2-5; D perhaps matches TRBD1 (5 bases). Per the germline V gene, CDR1 is SSHAT and CDR2 is FNYEAQ (reference sequence). The CDR3 is 17 amino acids. V lost 1 base to trimming and J lost 5 bases, with 20 bases between them. CDR3 DNA: TGTGCCAGCAGCTTAGTGGTAGGCGCAGGGTCGTTGGAGACCCAGTACTTC. This translates into CASSLVVGAGSLETQYF.

This clone appeared a single time. V and J are TRBV2 and TRBJ1-5, with 8 positions matching TRBD1. The CDR3 sequence is 14 residues long. Germline V lookup: CDR1 SNHLY, CDR2 FYNNEI. With 4 bases clipped from V and 4 bases from J, the junction kept 3 bases outside the gene matches. The CDR3 loop reads CASSGGQANQPQHF. DNA of the CDR3: TGTGCCAGCAGTGGGGGACAGGCTAATCAGCCCCAGCATTTT.

This clone appeared once. The CDR3 is CASSNRGRGNTEAFF. In DNA, the CDR3 is TGTGCCAGCAGTAACAGGGGGCGTGGGAACACTGAAGCTTTCTTT. The chain carries TRBV2 and TRBJ1-1, with TRBD1 matching over 9 bases. V dropped 5 bases and J dropped 1; count of bases not matched to a gene: 5. CDR3 length equals 15 residues. CDR1 is SNHLY and CDR2 is FYNNEI in the germline V gene.

Written as DNA, the CDR3 is TGTGCCTGGAGTGTATTATTCCTGAACGAGCAGTACTTC. Translation gives CAWSVLFLNEQYF. This chain connects TRBV30 to TRBJ2-7; D is ambiguous. The CDR3 spans 13 residues. CDR1 and CDR2 from the germline V gene are GTSNPN and SVGIG (reference sequence). The V gene lost 0 bases and the J gene lost 5 bases, with 11 bases spanning the gap.

The rearrangement uses TRBV2 and TRBJ1-2; possibly TRBD1 for D (5 bases). There are 13 residues in the CDR3. Trimming cost V 7 bases and J 7 bases, with 16 bases left between them. Germline V lookup: CDR1 SNHLY, CDR2 FYNNEI. The CDR3, as DNA: TGTGCCAGCATCGGCCTCAGGGACGGTGGCTACACCTTC. Its translation: CASIGLRDGGYTF. The full variable domain, in which reference TRBV2 and TRBJ1-2 provide the parts outside the CDR3, is EPEVTQTPSHQVTQMGQEVILRCVPISNHLYFYWYRQILGQKVEFLVSFYNNEISEKSEIFDDQFSVERPDGSNFTLKIRSTKLEDSAMYFCASIGLRDGGYTFGSGTRLTVV.

J is TRBJ2-7 and V is TRBV7-2, with 8 bases lining up with TRBD2. CDR3 length: 17 amino acids. Trimming took 0 bases from V and 4 from J; bases not matched to a gene: 11. Germline CDR1 and CDR2: SGHTA and FQGNSA. CDR3 loop: CASSLAGQRLAPYEQYF. DNA for the CDR3: TGTGCCAGCAGCTTAGCAGGTCAACGACTAGCGCCGTACGAGCAGTACTTC.

The chain carries TRBV10-3 and TRBJ2-7; 8 positions match TRBD2. CDR1 and CDR2 from the germline V gene are ENHRY and SYGVKD. The CDR3 contains 13 residues. V trimming: 8 bases; J trimming: 5 bases; junction bases outside the gene matches: 8. The CDR3 is CAIRLSSGNEQYF. The CDR3 nucleotides read TGTGCCATCCGCCTGAGTAGCGGGAACGAGCAGTACTTC.

The V and J genes are TRBV7-8 and TRBJ1-2, with a weak D call TRBD1 (5 bases). Germline values: CDR1 SGHVS, CDR2 FQNEAQ. The CDR3 extends over 14 amino acids. Trimming took 1 base from V and 4 from J, leaving 10 bases between them. The CDR3 loop is CASSLGDGTYGYTF. The CDR3, as DNA: TGTGCCAGCAGCTTAGGGGACGGGACCTATGGCTACACCTTC. Based on the CDR3 plus reference TRBV7-8 and TRBJ1-2, the full variable domain is GAGVSQSPRYKVAKRGQDVALRCDPISGHVSLFWYQQALGQGPEFLTYFQNEAQLDKSGLPSDRFFAERPEGSVSTLKIQRTQQEDSAVYLCASSLGDGTYGYTFGSGTRLTVV.

In regard to this clone: This specimen includes other DNA sequences encoding the same CDR3. This chain joins TRBV18 and TRBJ2-5, with D possibly TRBD1 on 5 matching bases. CDR3 size: 13 residues. Deletions cut 3 bases from V and 5 bases from J, with 10 bases between. CDR1 is KGHSH and CDR2 is LQKENI in the germline V gene. The CDR3 region is CASSPGLRETQYF. In DNA, the CDR3 is TGTGCCAGCTCACCGGGGCTACGGGAGACCCAGTACTTC.

This clone was observed once. In the same sample, other DNA sequences code for this CDR3. This chain uses TRBV2 with TRBJ2-2; D unclear. CDR1 and CDR2 (germline): SNHLY, FYNNEI. The CDR3 totals 12 residues. V lost 6 bases, J lost 3 bases, and 5 bases lay in between. The CDR3 loop is CASRPYTGELFF. The CDR3 bases are TGTGCCAGCAGGCCTTACACCGGGGAGCTGTTTTTT.

The chain couples TRBV5-1 to TRBJ2-4, with TRBD1 identical over 10 bases. The ends lost 0 bases at V and 0 bases at J; junction bases unmatched: 3. The germline CDR1 and CDR2 sequences are SGHRS and YFSETQ. The CDR3 has 17 residues. For the CDR3, the DNA is TGCGCCAGCAGCTTGGGACAGGGGGCACTAGCCAAAAACATTCAGTACTTC. It specifies CASSLGQGALAKNIQYF.

The CDR3 nucleotides are TGTGCCAGCAGCAAGGGGTTACGGGGCTATGGCTACACCTTC. Translating it yields CASSKGLRGYGYTF. The V and J genes are TRBV28 and TRBJ1-2, with a possible D match to TRBD1 (5 bases). The germline CDR1 and CDR2 sequences are MDHEN and SYDVKM. V gave up 6 bases and J gave up 4 bases, with 15 bases separating them. The CDR3 extends over 14 amino acids.

The chain recombines TRBV27 with TRBJ2-5; no clear D gene. The CDR3 is made up of 13 amino acids. Germline V lookup: CDR1 MNHEY, CDR2 SMNVEV (reference sequence). Trimming cost V 6 bases and J 5 bases, with 13 bases left between them. This CDR3 is CASSVTRVETQYF. Here the CDR3 DNA reads TGTGCCAGCAGCGTCACAAGGGTCGAGACCCAGTACTTC.

This rearrangement joins TRBV4-3 to TRBJ2-5, with D perhaps assigned TRBD1 or TRBD2 (5 bases each). The germline V gene has CDR1 LGHNA and CDR2 YSLEER. Trimming removed 3 bases from V and 4 bases from J, with 12 bases in between. The CDR3 consists of 14 residues. This CDR3 reads CASSQRGLGETQYF. The DNA of the CDR3 is TGCGCCAGCAGCCAGAGGGGTTTGGGAGAGACCCAGTACTTC.

The rearrangement links TRBV27 to TRBJ1-2; perhaps TRBD1 as D (5 bases). Germline V CDR1 and CDR2: MNHEY, SMNVEV (reference sequence). The CDR3 is 13 amino acids. Trimming took off 5 bases at V and 10 bases at J, with 17 bases between the two ends. The DNA of the CDR3 is TGTGCCAGCAGTCCCTTGAGGGGTACTGACTACACCTTC. This translates into CASSPLRGTDYTF.

This clone was counted only a few times. The chain recombines TRBV28 with TRBJ1-1, with a weak D call TRBD1 (5 bases). V lost 8 bases, J lost 8 bases, and 12 bases lay in between. The CDR3 totals 11 residues. Germline V CDR1 and CDR2: MDHEN, SYDVKM. CDR3 DNA sequence: TGTGCCAGCGCGCGGGGGAAGGAAGCTTTCTTT. Translation: CASARGKEAFF. The variable domain in full, with the rest retrieved from reference TRBV28 and TRBJ1-1, is DVKVTQSSRYLVKRTGEKVFLECVQDMDHENMFWYRQDPGLGLRLIYFSYDVKMKEKGDIPEGYSVSREKKERFSLILESASTNQTSMYLCASARGKEAFFGQGTRLTVV.

As to this clone: This could be a read error, since a much larger clone is one nucleotide away. The chain is built from TRBV6-5 and TRBJ2-5; weak D call: TRBD2 (6 bases). The J call may be faulty, since TRBJ2-7 better matches the DNA end. The CDR3 length is 14 residues. CDR1 is MNHEY, CDR2 SVGAGI, per germline. The CDR3 reads CASRVADLSYEQYF. Written as DNA, the CDR3 is TGTGCCAGCAGGGTAGCGGATCTATCCTACGAGCAGTACTTC.

V and J are TRBV28 and TRBJ1-1, with D possibly being TRBD1 (6 bases). The germline V gene encodes CDR1 MDHEN and CDR2 SYDVKM. Trimming cost V 5 bases and J 6 bases, with 19 bases left between them. The CDR3 sequence is 15 residues long. The DNA of the CDR3 is TGTGCCAGCAGTAACAGGGCTCGAGGGATCCCTGAAGCTTTCTTT. Translating gives CASSNRARGIPEAFF.

This chain joins TRBV4-1 and TRBJ2-2; D might be TRBD1 or TRBD2, each matching 5 bases. V gave up 1 base and J gave up 0 bases, with 12 bases separating them. The CDR3 consists of 17 residues. Germline CDR1 reads MGHRA; CDR2 reads YSYEKL. DNA of the CDR3: TGCGCCAGCAGCCAAGGGCGGGCAGGGTCGAACACCGGGGAGCTGTTTTTT. Translated: CASSQGRAGSNTGELFF.

This rearrangement joins TRBV29-1 to TRBJ1-4, with TRBD1 identical over 7 bases. V was pared by 1 base and J by 6 bases, with 11 bases of the junction left unmatched. Germline-derived CDR1 and CDR2 are SQVTM and ANQGSEA. The CDR3 loop spans 16 amino acids. The CDR3 coding sequence is TGCAGCGTTGAAGCAGCCGGACAGGCCAACTATGAAAAACTGTTTTTT. Its protein is CSVEAAGQANYEKLFF.

This rearrangement joins TRBV7-8 to TRBJ2-7; TRBD2 aligns across 7 bases. The CDR3 has 15 amino acids. Germline V gives CDR1 SGHVS, CDR2 FQNEAQ. The V gene end was trimmed by 3 bases and the J gene end by 4 bases; junction bases not matched to a gene: 9. The CDR3 DNA reads as TGTGCCAGCAGCTTGGACTGGCGGGAGTTTTACGAGCAGTACTTC. This gives the protein CASSLDWREFYEQYF.

The rearrangement links TRBV27 to TRBJ2-4; D gene unclear. CDR3 length: 16 amino acids. Per the germline V gene, CDR1 is MNHEY and CDR2 is SMNVEV (reference sequence). Trimming cost V 5 bases and J 0 bases, with 14 bases left between them. For the CDR3, the DNA is TGTGCCAGCAGTCCTCGTTTGACCCTAGCCAAAAACATTCAGTACTTC. Its translation: CASSPRLTLAKNIQYF.

This clone was counted a single time. The chain couples TRBV28 to TRBJ2-5; D remains ambiguous. The CDR3 has 12 residues. Between the trimmed V and J ends, which lost 3 bases and 5 bases, there was a span of 7 bases. Germline CDR1 and CDR2: MDHEN and SYDVKM. In DNA form, the CDR3 reads TGTGCCAGCAGTTTCGGCTCGGAGACCCAGTACTTC. Translation: CASSFGSETQYF.

J is TRBJ2-3 and V is TRBV10-3, with D uncertain. Looked up from germline, CDR1 is ENHRY and CDR2 is SYGVKD. Trimming removed 4 bases at V and 4 bases at J, with 9 bases between. This CDR3 is 13 amino acids long. CDR3 nucleotide sequence: TGTGCCATCAGTGGGGGAATAGCAGATACGCAGTATTTT. It is translated as CAISGGIADTQYF.

This chain uses TRBV7-3 with TRBJ2-7; 7 bases fit TRBD2. The CDR3 contains 15 residues. Germline values: CDR1 SGHTA, CDR2 FQGTGA. The junction had 9 bases not matched to a gene; V was cut back by 5 bases and J by 2 bases. Written as DNA, the CDR3 is TGTGCCAGCAGCCATCGGGCTAGCGGCCCCTACGAGCAGTACTTC. Protein product: CASSHRASGPYEQYF.

The J gene is TRBJ2-5, the V gene TRBV6-6, with TRBD2 identical over 9 bases. The J call is uncertain, as TRBJ2-7 better fits the DNA end. The CDR3 loop spans 14 amino acids. CDR1 and CDR2 from the germline V gene are MNHNY and SVGAGI (reference sequence). The chain's CDR3 is CASMASGNRHEQYF. In nucleotides, the CDR3 is TGTGCCAGCATGGCTAGCGGGAATCGGCACGAGCAGTACTTC.

The chain has TRBV7-2 and TRBJ1-2; no reliable D call. The V gene lost 5 bases and the J gene lost 7 bases, with 20 bases spanning the gap. The CDR3 runs to 15 residues. Germline V gene sequence: CDR1 SGHTA, CDR2 FQGNSA. CDR3 loop: CASSHAATREGGYTF. CDR3 sequence (DNA): TGTGCCAGCAGCCATGCCGCCACACGGGAAGGTGGCTACACCTTC. The variable domain in full, completed from reference TRBV7-2 and TRBJ1-2, reads GAGVSQSPSNKVTEKGKDVELRCDPISGHTALYWYRQSLGQGLEFLIYFQGNSAPDKSGLPSDRFSAERTGGSVSTLTIQRTQQEDSAVYLCASSHAATREGGYTFGSGTRLTVV.